Below are 20 T cell receptor beta chains sequenced from a single sample in a study of stem cell transplantation in POMP-related autoinflammatory disease. Study conclusions and caveats: Unique TRB V-J gene pairings were limited in number in patients with PRAID. Across all analyzed T-cell subsets, patients with PRAID tended toward reduced diversity and increased clonality.

Their antigens are not known. Generated by immunoSEQ multiplex PCR, the TCRdb table keeps only in-frame clones and is missing some. The table has approximately 11,000 clones, around 87% seen once. This material consisted of CD8+ T cells from PBMCs, taken before stem cell transplantation. The receptors stem from a human donor with POMP-related autoinflammation and immune dysregulation (PRAID).

The rearrangement links TRBV7-6 to TRBJ2-2; D uncertain. Germline V gene sequence: CDR1 SGHVS, CDR2 FNYEAQ. Trimming cost V 5 bases and J 3 bases, with 10 bases left between them. This CDR3 spans 14 amino acids. CDR3 sequence reads: CASSPRTYTGELFF. Written as DNA, the CDR3 is TGTGCCAGCAGCCCTCGGACGTACACCGGGGAGCTGTTTTTT. The full variable domain, with the rest looked up from reference TRBV7-6 and TRBJ2-2, is GAGVSQSPRYKVTKRGQDVALRCDPISGHVSLYWYRQALGQGPEFLTYFNYEAQQDKSGLPNDRFSAERPEGSISTLTIQRTEQRDSAMYRCASSPRTYTGELFFGEGSRLTVL.

V and J are TRBV27 and TRBJ2-2; 7 bases match TRBD1. The junction had 16 bases not matched to a gene; V was cut back by 2 bases and J by 4 bases. Per the germline V gene, CDR1 is MNHEY and CDR2 is SMNVEV (reference sequence). CDR3 length: 19 amino acids. CDR3 sequence reads: CASSLKGPGGVTFTGELFF. The CDR3 DNA is TGTGCCAGCAGTTTAAAAGGTCCAGGGGGTGTTACCTTCACCGGGGAGCTGTTTTTT.

The chain employs TRBV11-2 and TRBJ1-1; perhaps TRBD1 as D (6 bases). Germline V gives CDR1 SGHAT, CDR2 FQNNGV. The V end lost 7 bases, the J end lost 4 bases, and 16 bases lay between the germline ends. The CDR3 extends over 14 amino acids. DNA for the CDR3: TGTGCCAGCATCGGGGGGCAGGGTAGCACTGAAGCTTTCTTT. It is translated as CASIGGQGSTEAFF.

The rearrangement links TRBV6-5 to TRBJ1-2, with D possibly matching TRBD1 (5 bases). This CDR3 is 14 amino acids long. Trimming shortened V by 4 bases and J by 0 bases, and 9 bases separated the two germline ends. Per the germline V gene, CDR1 is MNHEY and CDR2 is SVGAGI. The CDR3 DNA sequence: TGTGCCAGCAGTTTAGGAGGGGCTAACTATGGCTACACCTTC. Translation gives CASSLGGANYGYTF.

The chain recombines TRBV19 with TRBJ2-1; the D is unclear. The germline V gene encodes CDR1 LNHDA and CDR2 SQIVND (reference sequence). The CDR3 totals 14 residues. V lost 6 bases and J lost 0, with 9 bases in between. The CDR3, as DNA: TGTGCCAGTAGCGCCCAGAGCTCCTACAATGAGCAGTTCTTC. Its protein product is CASSAQSSYNEQFF.

V and J are TRBV5-1 and TRBJ1-4; no definite D call. CDR3 size: 15 residues. V dropped 0 bases and J dropped 2 bases, with 8 bases sitting between them. Germline V gives CDR1 SGHRS, CDR2 YFSETQ. In nucleotides, the CDR3 is TGCGCCAGCAGCTTGGAATCTCAGACTAATGAAAAACTGTTTTTT. This gives the protein CASSLESQTNEKLFF.

The rearrangement uses TRBV2 and TRBJ2-1; perhaps TRBD2 as D (5 bases). Germline CDR1 reads SNHLY; CDR2 reads FYNNEI. The CDR3 loop spans 12 amino acids. With 8 bases removed from V and 3 bases from J, the gap between germline ends came to 8 bases. CDR3 DNA sequence: TGTGCCAGCGGACTGAGCTACAATGAGCAGTTCTTC. This encodes CASGLSYNEQFF.

This clone was picked up a small number of times. The CDR3 region is CSVVVRNYHEKLFF. The CDR3 DNA sequence: TGCAGCGTTGTAGTGAGAAACTACCATGAAAAACTGTTTTTT. The J gene is TRBJ1-4, the V gene TRBV29-1; D remains unclear. CDR1 is SQVTM and CDR2 is ANQGSEA in the germline V gene. The CDR3 runs 14 residues. The V and J ends lost 4 bases and 6 bases respectively, with 15 bases between them. Based on the CDR3 plus reference TRBV29-1 and TRBJ1-4, the full variable domain is SAVISQKPSRDICQRGTSLTIQCQVDSQVTMMFWYRQQPGQSLTLIATANQGSEATYESGFVIDKFPISRPNLTFSTLTVSNMSPEDSSIYLCSVVVRNYHEKLFFGSGTQLSVL.

The chain links TRBV10-3 to TRBJ1-1; tentative D call: TRBD1 (5 bases). The V gene lost 8 bases and the J gene lost 2 bases, with 6 bases spanning the gap. There are 11 residues in the CDR3. Germline V gene sequence: CDR1 ENHRY, CDR2 SYGVKD. As DNA, the CDR3 is TGTGCCATCCAGGGAAACACTGAAGCTTTCTTT. Protein sequence: CAIQGNTEAFF.

The CDR3 DNA reads as TGTGCCAGTAACTTCGGGGGAGGGAACAATGAGCAGTTCTTC. Protein product: CASNFGGGNNEQFF. The chain carries TRBV19 and TRBJ2-1; TRBD2 aligns across 7 bases. Germline CDR1 LNHDA, CDR2 SQIVND (reference sequence). The CDR3 extends over 14 amino acids. The junction had 8 bases not matched to a gene; V was cut back by 7 bases and J by 5 bases.

This chain uses TRBV9 with TRBJ2-1; D is perhaps TRBD1 or TRBD2 (5 bases each). Germline V gene lookup returns CDR1 SGDLS and CDR2 YYNGEE. This CDR3 has 16 amino acids. V was trimmed by 0 bases and J by 8 bases, leaving 18 bases between them. The CDR3 nucleotides are TGTGCCAGCAGCGTAGCTGGGACCAGCCGATTCGATGAGCAGTTCTTC. Translation: CASSVAGTSRFDEQFF.

The chain is built from TRBV19 and TRBJ2-7, with 9 nucleotides matching TRBD1. Germline V gene data show CDR1 as LNHDA and CDR2 as SQIVND (reference sequence). V shed 1 base, J shed 4 bases, and the junction held 5 bases outside the gene matches. The CDR3 sequence is 15 residues long. The DNA of the CDR3 is TGTGCCAGTAGTATAGGTGGGACAGGGTTGTACGAGCAGTACTTC. Protein: CASSIGGTGLYEQYF. The full variable domain, completed using reference TRBV19 and TRBJ2-7, is DGGITQSPKYLFRKEGQNVTLSCEQNLNHDAMYWYRQDPGQGLRLIYYSQIVNDFQKGDIAEGYSVSREKKESFPLTVTSAQKNPTAFYLCASSIGGTGLYEQYFGPGTRLTVT.

The V gene is TRBV10-3, the J gene TRBJ2-2, with a tentative D call TRBD2 (6 bases). The CDR3 has 12 residues. CDR1 ENHRY and CDR2 SYGVKD come from the germline V gene. V was shortened by 11 bases and J by 7 bases, with 14 bases between the two germline ends. CDR3 bases: TGTGCCCCCCCCGGCGGGGACGGGGAGCTGTTTTTT. Its protein product is CAPPGGDGELFF.

This clone has only a few counts. The CDR3 region is CASSLVSDNDYGYTF. The CDR3, as DNA: TGCGCCAGCAGCTTGGTTAGTGACAATGACTATGGCTACACCTTC. The J gene is TRBJ1-2, the V gene TRBV5-1; no reliable D call. The CDR3 length is 15 residues. The V and J ends lost 0 bases and 3 bases respectively, with 12 bases between them. Germline lookup yields CDR1 SGHRS and CDR2 YFSETQ.

V gene TRBV5-6 combines with J gene TRBJ2-1; tentative D call: TRBD1 (5 bases). Trimming took 0 bases from V and 8 from J, leaving 12 bases between them. The length of the CDR3 is 14 residues. Germline V lookup: CDR1 SGHDT, CDR2 YYEEEE. The CDR3 reads CASSLVQGLDEQFF. In DNA form, the CDR3 reads TGTGCCAGCAGCTTGGTTCAGGGCCTCGATGAGCAGTTCTTC.

J is TRBJ2-5 and V is TRBV11-2, with a weak D call TRBD2 (6 bases). Germline CDR1 is SGHAT and CDR2 is FQNNGV. Trimming left V 4 bases short and J 1 base short, with 13 bases between. This CDR3 spans 15 amino acids. CDR3 sequence (DNA): TGTGCCAGCAGCTGGGGGGACCGCAGCCAAGAGACCCAGTACTTC. Translating gives CASSWGDRSQETQYF.

The rearrangement links TRBV16 to TRBJ1-1; 7 nucleotides line up with TRBD1. CDR1 is KGHSY, CDR2 FQNENV, per germline. The CDR3 runs 18 residues. The V segment lost 1 base and the J segment 4 bases; nucleotides outside the gene matches: 15. The CDR3 sequence: CASSQLRRGGLSGTEAFF. CDR3 nucleotide sequence: TGTGCCAGCAGCCAATTACGCAGGGGGGGACTCTCGGGCACTGAAGCTTTCTTT.

This rearrangement joins TRBV7-6 to TRBJ1-2, with TRBD1 matching over 9 bases. The CDR3 is 14 residues long. Germline CDR1 SGHVS, CDR2 FNYEAQ. With V trimmed by 1 base and J by 7 bases, 4 bases remained unmatched. The CDR3 DNA is TGTGCCAGCAGCTTAGGCGGACAGGGGAGTGGCTACACCTTC. This encodes CASSLGGQGSGYTF.

The V call is TRBV27, the J call TRBJ2-5; tentative D call: TRBD1 (5 bases). The CDR3 totals 17 residues. Germline V gene data show CDR1 as MNHEY and CDR2 as SMNVEV (reference sequence). V dropped 2 bases and J dropped 5 bases, with 21 bases sitting between them. The CDR3 nucleotides are TGTGCCAGCAGTTTAAGGCGGAGTGGGGCTTTGGAGGAGACCCAGTACTTC. It is translated as CASSLRRSGALEETQYF.

V usage is TRBV6-1 and J usage is TRBJ1-2; TRBD1 matches at 9 bases. V gave up 6 bases and J gave up 7 bases; unmatched junction bases: 12. This CDR3 comprises 15 residues. Per the germline V gene, CDR1 is MNHNS and CDR2 is SASEGT. CDR3: CASSSGRDRVLGYTF. The CDR3 DNA follows: TGTGCCAGCAGCAGTGGTCGGGACAGGGTTCTTGGCTACACCTTC.